Below, one TCR beta chain is given with its context. Its specificity is not known. V was cut by 4 bases and J by 8 bases, with 15 bases left in between. CDR3 size: 12 residues. Germline assignment: CDR1 SQVTM and CDR2 ANQGSEA. The method was immunoSEQ multiplex PCR; TCRdb's version includes in-frame clones alone and lacks a portion of them. The sample lists some 120,000 clones, around 86% occurring once. This record comes from a study of PD-1 blockade in mismatch repair-deficient tumors. Across the whole study: Patients had eleven to twelve mismatch repair-deficient cancer types, all previously treated and progressing. Study-wide results and caveats: After pembrolizumab, tumor-resident clones rose rapidly, then generally contracted before radiologic responses.

The sample here was peripheral blood, taken 44 weeks after starting pembrolizumab. This TCR was sampled from an adult with mismatch repair-deficient cancer. The chain recombines TRBV29-1 with TRBJ2-7, with D maybe TRBD1 (6 bases). CDR3 sequence (DNA): TGCAGCGTTGGACAGGACGTCGTCCAGCAGTACTTC. Residues: CSVGQDVVQQYF.